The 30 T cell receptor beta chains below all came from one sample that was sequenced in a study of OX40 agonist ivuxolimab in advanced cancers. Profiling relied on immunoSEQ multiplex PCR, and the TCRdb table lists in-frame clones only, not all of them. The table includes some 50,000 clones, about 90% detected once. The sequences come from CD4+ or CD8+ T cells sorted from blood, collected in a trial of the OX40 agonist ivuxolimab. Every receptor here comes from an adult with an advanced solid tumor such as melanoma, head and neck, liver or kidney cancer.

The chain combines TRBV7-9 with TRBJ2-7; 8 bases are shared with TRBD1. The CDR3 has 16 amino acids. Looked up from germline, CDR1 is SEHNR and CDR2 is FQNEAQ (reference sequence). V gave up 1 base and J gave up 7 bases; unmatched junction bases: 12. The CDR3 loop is CASSLVGQGASWEQYF. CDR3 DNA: TGTGCCAGCAGCTTAGTTGGTCAGGGGGCGTCTTGGGAGCAGTACTTC.

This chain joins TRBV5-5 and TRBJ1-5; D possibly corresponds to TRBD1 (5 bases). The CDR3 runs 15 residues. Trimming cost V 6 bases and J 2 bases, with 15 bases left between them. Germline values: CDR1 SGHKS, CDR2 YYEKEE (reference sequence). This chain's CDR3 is CASNPGPMGNQPQHF. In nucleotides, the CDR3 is TGTGCCAGCAACCCGGGACCCATGGGCAATCAGCCCCAGCATTTT.

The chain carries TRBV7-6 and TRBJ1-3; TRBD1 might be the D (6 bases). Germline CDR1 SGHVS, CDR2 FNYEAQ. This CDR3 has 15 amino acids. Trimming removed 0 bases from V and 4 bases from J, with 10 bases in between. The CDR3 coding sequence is TGTGCCAGCAGCTTAGCGGCAGGGGCCGGAAACACCATATATTTT. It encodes CASSLAAGAGNTIYF. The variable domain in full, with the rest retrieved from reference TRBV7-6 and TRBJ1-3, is GAGVSQSPRYKVTKRGQDVALRCDPISGHVSLYWYRQALGQGPEFLTYFNYEAQQDKSGLPNDRFSAERPEGSISTLTIQRTEQRDSAMYRCASSLAAGAGNTIYFGEGSWLTVV.

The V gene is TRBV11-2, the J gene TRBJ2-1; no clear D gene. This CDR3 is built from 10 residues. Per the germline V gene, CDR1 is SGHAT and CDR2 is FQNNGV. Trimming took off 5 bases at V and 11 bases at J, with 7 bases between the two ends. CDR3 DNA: TGTGCCAGCAGCCGCTATCAGCAGTTCTTC. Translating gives CASSRYQQFF. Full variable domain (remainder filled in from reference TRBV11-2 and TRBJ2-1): EAGVAQSPRYKIIEKRQSVAFWCNPISGHATLYWYQQILGQGPKLLIQFQNNGVVDDSQLPKDRFSAERLKGVDSTLKIQPAKLEDSAVYLCASSRYQQFFGPGTRLTVL.

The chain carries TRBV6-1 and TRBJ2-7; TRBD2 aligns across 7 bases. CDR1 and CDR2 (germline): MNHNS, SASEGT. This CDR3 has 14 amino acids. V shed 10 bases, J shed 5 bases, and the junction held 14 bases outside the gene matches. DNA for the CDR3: TGTGCCACCAGACCCGGGACTACACCTCACGAGCAGTACTTC. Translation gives CATRPGTTPHEQYF.

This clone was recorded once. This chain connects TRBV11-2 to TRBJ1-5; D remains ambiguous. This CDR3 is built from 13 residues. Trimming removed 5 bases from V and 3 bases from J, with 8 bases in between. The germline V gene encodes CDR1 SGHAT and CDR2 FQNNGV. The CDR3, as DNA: TGTGCCAGCAGCCTCTCGGACAATCAGCCCCAGCATTTT. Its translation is CASSLSDNQPQHF.

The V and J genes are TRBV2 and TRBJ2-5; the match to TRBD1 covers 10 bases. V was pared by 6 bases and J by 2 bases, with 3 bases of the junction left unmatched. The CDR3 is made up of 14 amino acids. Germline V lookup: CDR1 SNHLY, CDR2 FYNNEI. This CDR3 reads CASSRTGGQETQYF. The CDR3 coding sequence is TGTGCCAGCAGCCGGACAGGGGGTCAAGAGACCCAGTACTTC.

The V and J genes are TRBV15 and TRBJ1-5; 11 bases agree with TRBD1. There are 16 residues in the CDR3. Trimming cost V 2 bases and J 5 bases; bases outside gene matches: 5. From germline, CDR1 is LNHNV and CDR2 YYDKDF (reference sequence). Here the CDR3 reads CATSRRTGGFDQPQHF. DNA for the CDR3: TGTGCCACCAGCAGAAGGACAGGGGGCTTCGATCAGCCCCAGCATTTT.

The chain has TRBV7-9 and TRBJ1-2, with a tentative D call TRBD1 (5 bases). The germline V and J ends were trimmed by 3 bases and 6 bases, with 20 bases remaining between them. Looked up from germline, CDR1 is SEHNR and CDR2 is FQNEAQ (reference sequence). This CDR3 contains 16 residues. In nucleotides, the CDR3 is TGTGCCAGCAGCTTCCATTTAGGTCGACAGCTCCATGGCTACACCTTC. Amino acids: CASSFHLGRQLHGYTF.

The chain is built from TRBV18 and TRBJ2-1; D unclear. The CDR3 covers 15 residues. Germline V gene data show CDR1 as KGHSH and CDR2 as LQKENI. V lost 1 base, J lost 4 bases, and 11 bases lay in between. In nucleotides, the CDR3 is TGTGCCAGCTCACCACGCGATAAACAGTACAATGAGCAGTTCTTC. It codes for CASSPRDKQYNEQFF.

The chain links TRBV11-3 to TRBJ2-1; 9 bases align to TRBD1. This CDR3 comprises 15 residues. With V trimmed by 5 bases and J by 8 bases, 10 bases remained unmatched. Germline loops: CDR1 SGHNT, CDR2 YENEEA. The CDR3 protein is CASSGDRAPSYEQFF. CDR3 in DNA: TGTGCCAGCAGCGGGGACAGGGCGCCTTCGTATGAGCAGTTCTTC.

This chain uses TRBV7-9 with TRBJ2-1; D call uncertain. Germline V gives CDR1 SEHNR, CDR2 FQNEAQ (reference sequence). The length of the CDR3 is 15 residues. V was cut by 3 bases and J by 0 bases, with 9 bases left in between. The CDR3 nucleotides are TGTGCCAGCAGCTTTACTCAGAGCTCCTACAATGAGCAGTTCTTC. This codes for CASSFTQSSYNEQFF.

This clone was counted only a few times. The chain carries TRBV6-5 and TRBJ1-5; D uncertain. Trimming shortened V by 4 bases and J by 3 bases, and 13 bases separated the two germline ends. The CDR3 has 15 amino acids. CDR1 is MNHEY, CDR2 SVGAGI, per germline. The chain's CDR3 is CASSSDGLLNQPQHF. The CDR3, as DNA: TGTGCCAGCAGTTCGGATGGTCTTCTCAATCAGCCCCAGCATTTT.

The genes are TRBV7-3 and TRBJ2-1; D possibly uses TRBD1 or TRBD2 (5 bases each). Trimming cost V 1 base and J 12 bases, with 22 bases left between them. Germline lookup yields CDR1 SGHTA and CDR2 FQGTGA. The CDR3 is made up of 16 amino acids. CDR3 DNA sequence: TGTGCCAGCAGCTTAAGTGCCGGGCAAGCATCCGGGGCGCAGTTCTTC. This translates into CASSLSAGQASGAQFF.

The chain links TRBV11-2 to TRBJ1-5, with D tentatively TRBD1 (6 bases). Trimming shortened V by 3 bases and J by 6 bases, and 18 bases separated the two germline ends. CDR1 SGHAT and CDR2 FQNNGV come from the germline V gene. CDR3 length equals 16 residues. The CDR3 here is CASSLIWGRRGQPQHF. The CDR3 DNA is TGTGCCAGCAGCTTGATCTGGGGGCGCAGGGGTCAGCCCCAGCATTTT.

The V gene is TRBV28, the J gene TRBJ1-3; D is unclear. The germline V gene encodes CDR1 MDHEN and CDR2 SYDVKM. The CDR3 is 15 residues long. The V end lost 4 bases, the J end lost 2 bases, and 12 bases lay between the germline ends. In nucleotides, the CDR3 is TGTGCCAGCAGTTCGTTCCCCGGCCCTGGAAACACCATATATTTT. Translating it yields CASSSFPGPGNTIYF.

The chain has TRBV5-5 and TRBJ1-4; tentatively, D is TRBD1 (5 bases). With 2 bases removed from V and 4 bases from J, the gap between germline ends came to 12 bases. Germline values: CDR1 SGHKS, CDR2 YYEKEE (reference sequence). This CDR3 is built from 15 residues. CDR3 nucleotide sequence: TGTGCCAGCAGCTTCCCTGGGGGTGGTAATGAAAAACTGTTTTTT. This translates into CASSFPGGGNEKLFF.

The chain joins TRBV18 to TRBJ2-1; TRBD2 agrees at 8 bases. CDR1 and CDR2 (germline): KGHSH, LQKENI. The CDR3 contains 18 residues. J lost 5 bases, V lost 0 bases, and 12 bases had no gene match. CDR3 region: CASSPPQTGAGVNNEQFF. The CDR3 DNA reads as TGTGCCAGCTCACCACCCCAGACCGGAGCGGGAGTAAACAATGAGCAGTTCTTC.

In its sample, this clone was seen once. The CDR3 bases are TGTGCCAGCAGCCTTCTCTCCTCCGAACTAGCGGCCTACAATGAGCAGTTCTTC. Translating it yields CASSLLSSELAAYNEQFF. The chain joins TRBV4-2 to TRBJ2-1; 8 bases are shared with TRBD2. Germline lookup yields CDR1 LGHNA and CDR2 YNFKEQ. The CDR3 totals 18 residues. V dropped 4 bases and J dropped 2; count of bases not matched to a gene: 13.

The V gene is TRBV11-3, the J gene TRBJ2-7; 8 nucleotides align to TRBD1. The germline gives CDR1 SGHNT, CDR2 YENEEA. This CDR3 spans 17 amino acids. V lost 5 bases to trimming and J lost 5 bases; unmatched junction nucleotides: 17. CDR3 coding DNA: TGTGCCAGCAGCCCGGGAACTTCCCCAGGGGGCGAAAACGAGCAGTACTTC. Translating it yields CASSPGTSPGGENEQYF.

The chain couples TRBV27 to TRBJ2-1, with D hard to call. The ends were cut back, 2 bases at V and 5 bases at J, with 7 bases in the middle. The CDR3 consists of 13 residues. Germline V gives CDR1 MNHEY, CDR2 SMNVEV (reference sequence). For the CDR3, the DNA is TGTGCCAGCAGTTTAGTTCCAGACAATGAGCAGTTCTTC. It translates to CASSLVPDNEQFF.

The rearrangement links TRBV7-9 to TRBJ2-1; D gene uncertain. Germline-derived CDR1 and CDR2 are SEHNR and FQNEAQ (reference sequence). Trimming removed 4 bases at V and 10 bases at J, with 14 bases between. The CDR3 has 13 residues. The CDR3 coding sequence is TGTGCCAGCAGCTCCCAGAACATCGGCGAGCAGTTCTTC. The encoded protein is CASSSQNIGEQFF. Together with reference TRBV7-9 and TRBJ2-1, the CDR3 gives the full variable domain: DTGVSQNPRHKITKRGQNVTFRCDPISEHNRLYWYRQTLGQGPEFLTYFQNEAQLEKSRLLSDRFSAERPKGSFSTLEIQRTEQGDSAMYLCASSSQNIGEQFFGPGTRLTVL.

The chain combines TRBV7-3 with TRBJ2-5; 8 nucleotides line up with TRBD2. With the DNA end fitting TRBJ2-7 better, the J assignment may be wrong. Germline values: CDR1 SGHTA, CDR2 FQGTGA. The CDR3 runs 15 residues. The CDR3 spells CASSPQAGGSYEQYF. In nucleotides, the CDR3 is TGTGCCAGCAGCCCCCAGGCGGGAGGCTCCTACGAGCAGTACTTC.

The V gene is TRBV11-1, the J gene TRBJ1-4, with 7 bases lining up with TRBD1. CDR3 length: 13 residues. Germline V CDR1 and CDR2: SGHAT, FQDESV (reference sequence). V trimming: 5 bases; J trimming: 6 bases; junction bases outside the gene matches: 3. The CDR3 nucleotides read TGTGCCAGCAGCAGTACAGGGGATGAAAAACTGTTTTTT. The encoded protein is CASSSTGDEKLFF.

This chain's CDR3 is CASSLPWTGHTGELFF. CDR3 sequence (DNA): TGCGCCAGCAGCCTTCCTTGGACAGGGCACACCGGGGAGCTGTTTTTT. V gene TRBV5-1 combines with J gene TRBJ2-2, with 8 bases aligning to TRBD1. V lost 4 bases to trimming and J lost 3 bases; unmatched junction nucleotides: 8. The CDR3 runs to 16 residues. Germline V gene lookup returns CDR1 SGHRS and CDR2 YFSETQ.

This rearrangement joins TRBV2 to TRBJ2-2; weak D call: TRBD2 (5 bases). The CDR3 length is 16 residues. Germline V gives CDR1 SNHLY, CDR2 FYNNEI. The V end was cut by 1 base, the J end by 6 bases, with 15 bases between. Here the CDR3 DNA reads TGTGCCAGCAGTGAAGAGTCAATGGGAGTAGCCGGGGAGCTGTTTTTT. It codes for CASSEESMGVAGELFF.

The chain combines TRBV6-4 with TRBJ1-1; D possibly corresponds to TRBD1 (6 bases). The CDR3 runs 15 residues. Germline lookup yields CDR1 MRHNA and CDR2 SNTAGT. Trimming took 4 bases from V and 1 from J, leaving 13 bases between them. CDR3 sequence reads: CASSASGTQNTEAFF. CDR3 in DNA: TGTGCCAGCAGTGCCTCCGGGACACAGAACACTGAAGCTTTCTTT.

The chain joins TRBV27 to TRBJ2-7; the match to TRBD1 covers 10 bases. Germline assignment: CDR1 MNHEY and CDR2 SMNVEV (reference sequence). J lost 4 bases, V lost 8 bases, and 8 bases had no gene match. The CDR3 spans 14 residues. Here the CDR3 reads CASSRDRGGYEQYF. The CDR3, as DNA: TGTGCCAGCTCCCGGGACAGGGGAGGTTACGAGCAGTACTTC.

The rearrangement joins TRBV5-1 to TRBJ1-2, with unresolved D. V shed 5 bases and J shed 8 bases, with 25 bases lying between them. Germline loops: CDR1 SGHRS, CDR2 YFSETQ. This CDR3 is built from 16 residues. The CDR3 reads CASRIEYGRPAGGYTF. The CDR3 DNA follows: TGCGCCAGCAGGATCGAATATGGCAGGCCGGCGGGAGGCTACACCTTC.

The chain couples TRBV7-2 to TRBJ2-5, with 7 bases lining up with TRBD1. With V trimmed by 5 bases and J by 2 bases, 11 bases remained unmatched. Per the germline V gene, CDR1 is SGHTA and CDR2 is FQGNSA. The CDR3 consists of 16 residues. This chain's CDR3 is CASSPLRQGVQETQYF. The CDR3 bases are TGTGCCAGCAGCCCCCTCAGACAGGGCGTGCAAGAGACCCAGTACTTC.